What follows are 3 T cell receptor beta chains derived from one specimen sequenced in a study of T cells in Graves' hyperthyroidism and ophthalmopathy (dated by TCRdb to about 2019). Receptor libraries were prepared by multiplex PCR. The listed sequencing device is Illumina HiSeq 2000. Amplification of TCR beta CDR3 regions was carried out from RNA transcripts. The TCR CDR3 was subjected to a first round of RT-PCR using the HTBI primer set and the Qiagen OneStep RT-PCR kit. Using fastp trimming at Q25 and MiXCR clonotype assembly, TCRdb reanalyzed the public sequencing data and kept in-frame beta chains. For every CDR3 protein sequence, its rows merge into one entry that carries the most common genes and DNA. The sample profile shows roughly 600,000 distinct CDR3 sequences; roughly 15% of them were found once. The ten biggest clones cover around 13% of the sample. Sequences were obtained from blood. The receptors here all came from a woman aged 45-65 years with Graves' ophthalmopathy.

This clonotype was seen many times. This chain links TRBV20-1 with TRBJ2-5; TRBD1 agrees at 9 bases. The CDR3 runs to 15 residues. V lost 6 bases and J lost 5; bases outside the gene matches: 13. Germline assignment: CDR1 DFQATT and CDR2 SNEGSKA (reference sequence). The CDR3 here is CSASPGTGRWETQYF. DNA for the CDR3: TGCAGTGCGAGTCCCGGGACAGGGAGATGGGAGACCCAGTACTTC.

This clonotype was counted ten times or more. The V and J genes are TRBV6-1 and TRBJ2-3, with D perhaps matching TRBD2 (6 bases). Germline assignment: CDR1 MNHNS and CDR2 SASEGT. The CDR3 runs 16 residues. Deletions cut 2 bases from V and 4 bases from J, with 16 bases between. This CDR3 is CASSERRAWNADTQYF. CDR3 bases: TGTGCCAGCAGTGAAAGGAGGGCCTGGAACGCAGATACGCAGTATTTT.

This clonotype has ten or more counts. The gene calls are TRBV10-2 and TRBJ2-5; weak D call: TRBD1 (6 bases). V lost 2 bases to trimming and J lost 4 bases, with 11 bases between them. The CDR3 consists of 14 residues. From germline, CDR1 is WSHSY and CDR2 SAAADI. Here the CDR3 reads CASSETTGRETQYF. In DNA, the CDR3 is TGCGCCAGCAGTGAGACCACAGGGAGAGAGACCCAGTACTTC.